This passage covers 26 T cell receptor beta chains from one sample sequenced in a study of T-cell reconstitution after alpha-beta-depleted transplantation in children. TCRbeta library preparation incorporated unique molecular identifiers. TCRdb recomputed calls from the PCR reads with MiXCR, one row per CDR3 protein. The repertoire includes over 550,000 distinct CDR3 sequences, roughly a tenth of them detected once, and less than 4.5% sits in the top ten. The material was PBMCs from the stem cell graft donor, obtained from the stem cell graft. Receptor source: a human donor who donated a stem cell graft to a child with acute myeloid leukemia.

This clonotype turned up a few times. This chain joins TRBV6-2 or TRBV6-3 and TRBJ2-7, with 8 nucleotides matching TRBD2. V lost 2 bases, J lost 4 bases, and 4 bases stayed unmatched. Germline V gene lookup returns CDR1 MNHEY and CDR2 SVGEGT. There are 14 residues in the CDR3. Here the CDR3 reads CASSYRTSSYEQYF. CDR3 coding DNA: TGTGCCAGCAGTTACCGGACTAGCTCGTACGAGCAGTACTTC.

This clonotype was seen ten or more times. This chain joins TRBV20-1 and TRBJ2-1, with 7 bases that match TRBD1. Unmatched junction bases numbered 16, after V lost 0 bases and J lost 8 bases. The CDR3 spans 17 residues. Per germline, CDR1 DFQATT and CDR2 SNEGSKA (reference sequence). CDR3 sequence (DNA): TGCAGTGCTAGAGATGTGGCCCCGGGACAGTTTATGTATGAGCAGTTCTTC. This sequence encodes CSARDVAPGQFMYEQFF.

A few counts support this clonotype. The chain uses TRBV20-1 and TRBJ2-1; a possible D gene is TRBD2 (5 bases). The ends were cut back, 7 bases at V and 0 bases at J, with 10 bases in the middle. Germline CDR1 is DFQATT and CDR2 is SNEGSKA (reference sequence). This CDR3 is built from 13 residues. Written as DNA, the CDR3 is TGCAGTGAGCGGTCCAGCTCCTACAATGAGCAGTTCTTC. Translation gives CSERSSSYNEQFF.

This clonotype was detected a few times. The rearrangement joins TRBV5-1 to TRBJ1-2; no clear D. The CDR3 runs 12 residues. Germline V gives CDR1 SGHRS, CDR2 YFSETQ. V lost 0 bases to trimming and J lost 7 bases, with 7 bases between them. The CDR3 here is CASSLDKSGYTF. The CDR3 DNA sequence: TGCGCCAGCAGCTTGGATAAAAGTGGCTACACCTTC.

This clonotype was picked up one time. The J gene is TRBJ2-3, the V gene TRBV7-9; no firm D call. Germline CDR1 SEHNR, CDR2 FQNEAQ (reference sequence). V lost 0 bases and J lost 7, with 11 bases in between. The CDR3 has 14 residues. The CDR3 sequence: CASSLASIQNTQYF. The CDR3 coding sequence is TGTGCCAGCAGCTTAGCTAGCATCCAAAATACGCAGTATTTT.

The gene calls are TRBV10-2 and TRBJ2-7; D possibly corresponds to TRBD2 (6 bases). CDR3 length: 13 residues. The V end lost 7 bases, the J end lost 5 bases, and 15 bases lay between the germline ends. Germline V gene sequence: CDR1 WSHSY, CDR2 SAAADI. The CDR3 nucleotides are TGCGCCAGCAAGGTCGGGAGTAGGGACGAGCAGTACTTC. This translates into CASKVGSRDEQYF.

This sequence joins TRBV20-1 and TRBJ2-1; possibly TRBD2 for D (5 bases). Between the trimmed V and J ends, which lost 3 bases and 4 bases, there was a span of 10 bases. Germline V gene sequence: CDR1 DFQATT, CDR2 SNEGSKA (reference sequence). The CDR3 covers 13 residues. The CDR3 nucleotides are TGCAGTGCTAGTCCGGACTTGTACAATGAGCAGTTCTTC. This sequence encodes CSASPDLYNEQFF.

This clonotype occurred many times. The chain combines TRBV12-3 or TRBV12-4 with TRBJ2-7; 8 bases align to TRBD2. Trimming took 6 bases from V and 3 from J; bases not matched to a gene: 4. The CDR3 runs to 13 residues. The CDR3 loop reads CASREGTSYEQYF. The CDR3 DNA is TGTGCCAGCAGAGAAGGGACTAGCTACGAGCAGTACTTC.

This clonotype was seen at least ten times. The chain uses TRBV24-1 and TRBJ2-2; 7 bases align to TRBD2. Germline V gives CDR1 KGHDR, CDR2 SFDVKD. The CDR3 runs 12 residues. The V and J ends lost 9 bases and 6 bases, in that order; junction bases with no gene match: 3. The CDR3 loop reads CATYSGAGELFF. The CDR3 region has the DNA TGTGCCACCTACAGCGGGGCCGGGGAGCTGTTTTTT.

This clonotype has only a few counts. The chain employs TRBV20-1 and TRBJ2-1, with 7 bases fitting TRBD1. Germline V gives CDR1 DFQATT, CDR2 SNEGSKA (reference sequence). J lost 10 bases, V lost 5 bases, and 8 bases had no gene match. The CDR3 is made up of 12 amino acids. In DNA, the CDR3 is TGCAGTGCTGCTCCGGGACAGACCGAGCAGTTCTTC. Protein sequence: CSAAPGQTEQFF.

The sample holds a few counts of this clonotype. The chain uses TRBV20-1 and TRBJ1-5; 9 positions match TRBD1. The trim removed 5 bases at V and 7 bases at J, leaving 9 bases unmatched. Germline-derived CDR1 and CDR2 are DFQATT and SNEGSKA (reference sequence). There are 14 residues in the CDR3. CDR3 region: CSASQGALRQPQHF. For the CDR3, the DNA is TGCAGTGCTTCACAGGGGGCGTTAAGACAGCCCCAGCATTTT.

The chain uses TRBV18 and TRBJ2-3; D gene unclear. The CDR3 is 15 residues long. The germline CDR1 and CDR2 sequences are KGHSH and LQKENI. V lost 2 bases, J lost 1 base, and 10 bases lay in between. CDR3 coding DNA: TGTGCCAGCTCACCAACGGCCCTAGGCACAGATACGCAGTATTTT. Translation: CASSPTALGTDTQYF.

This chain uses TRBV30 with TRBJ1-4; no firm D call. Germline assignment: CDR1 GTSNPN and CDR2 SVGIG (reference sequence). Between the trimmed V and J ends, which lost 0 bases and 4 bases, there was a span of 9 bases. CDR3 size: 14 residues. CDR3 nucleotide sequence: TGTGCCTGGAGTGTGGGTGGTGTTAATGAAAAACTGTTTTTT. Translating gives CAWSVGGVNEKLFF.

The chain has TRBV12-3 or TRBV12-4 and TRBJ2-1; D possibly corresponds to TRBD1 (5 bases). Trimming removed 6 bases at V and 7 bases at J, with 13 bases between. CDR3 length: 13 residues. CDR3 in amino acids: CASSFLGANEQFF. The CDR3 DNA sequence: TGTGCCAGCAGCTTCTTAGGGGCAAATGAGCAGTTCTTC.

This chain joins TRBV7-2 and TRBJ1-4, with D hard to call. The CDR3 loop spans 15 amino acids. Germline V gives CDR1 SGHTA, CDR2 FQGNSA. Trimming left V 0 bases short and J 2 bases short, with 7 bases between. The CDR3 bases are TGTGCCAGCAGCTTAGCATCGTGGACTAATGAAAAACTGTTTTTT. The encoded protein is CASSLASWTNEKLFF.

This chain links TRBV6-4 with TRBJ2-3; 16 bases are shared with TRBD2. CDR1 and CDR2 from the germline V gene are MRHNA and SNTAGT. This CDR3 has 19 residues. V trimming: 6 bases; J trimming: 4 bases; junction bases outside the gene matches: 13. The CDR3 here is CASRDLPGLAGGPSDTQYF. For the CDR3, the DNA is TGTGCCAGCAGGGACCTTCCGGGACTAGCGGGAGGGCCGTCAGATACGCAGTATTTT.

The chain recombines TRBV6-2 or TRBV6-3 with TRBJ2-7; a weak D match, TRBD2 (6 bases). This CDR3 is 14 amino acids long. Per germline, CDR1 MNHEY and CDR2 SVGEGT. The V end lost 7 bases, the J end lost 5 bases, and 18 bases lay between the germline ends. The CDR3, as DNA: TGTGCCAGCAACCCCCGGCGGGGAAGTCACGAGCAGTACTTC. Translated: CASNPRRGSHEQYF.

The sample holds a few counts of this clonotype. The chain carries TRBV27 and TRBJ2-2; D is undetermined. CDR3 size: 15 residues. Germline CDR1 is MNHEY and CDR2 is SMNVEV (reference sequence). V lost 5 bases to trimming and J lost 4 bases, with 14 bases between them. The CDR3 sequence: CASSVLLTGTGELFF. The CDR3 coding sequence is TGTGCCAGCAGTGTACTACTGACGGGCACCGGGGAGCTGTTTTTT.

The V and J genes are TRBV7-3 and TRBJ2-1, with D maybe TRBD2 (5 bases). Germline lookup yields CDR1 SGHTA and CDR2 FQGTGA. The V and J ends lost 5 bases and 3 bases respectively, with 11 bases between them. This CDR3 spans 14 amino acids. CDR3 sequence (DNA): TGTGCCAGCAGCCCAAGACGGGACTACAATGAGCAGTTCTTC. The encoded protein is CASSPRRDYNEQFF.

The chain has TRBV3-1 and TRBJ2-1; TRBD2 aligns across 14 bases. The V segment lost 1 base and the J segment 6 bases; nucleotides outside the gene matches: 8. The CDR3 covers 18 residues. Germline CDR1 is LGHDT and CDR2 is YNNKEL (reference sequence). The DNA of the CDR3 is TGTGCCAGCAGCCAAGTGGGACTAGCGGGAGTGAAGGGCAATGAGCAGTTCTTC. This codes for CASSQVGLAGVKGNEQFF.

The chain is built from TRBV25-1 and TRBJ1-5; D possibly corresponds to TRBD1 (6 bases). The CDR3 runs to 12 residues. V gave up 6 bases and J gave up 8 bases, with 11 bases separating them. The germline CDR1 and CDR2 sequences are MGHDK and SYGVNS. For the CDR3, the DNA is TGTGCCAGCAGGGGAAGGGGGGAGCCCCAGCATTTT. Translation: CASRGRGEPQHF.

J is TRBJ2-3 and V is TRBV7-9; D not resolved. The V and J ends lost 5 bases and 4 bases respectively, with 16 bases between them. The germline V gene has CDR1 SEHNR and CDR2 FQNEAQ (reference sequence). This CDR3 has 15 amino acids. CDR3 residues: CASSPKGRYADTQYF. The DNA of the CDR3 is TGTGCCAGCAGCCCTAAGGGCAGGTACGCAGATACGCAGTATTTT.

This clonotype was counted ten times or more. The chain carries TRBV3-1 and TRBJ1-2, with D perhaps matching TRBD1 (5 bases). In germline, CDR1 is LGHDT, CDR2 YNNKEL (reference sequence). V shed 0 bases and J shed 8 bases, with 13 bases lying between them. The CDR3 is 14 residues long. Written as DNA, the CDR3 is TGTGCCAGCAGCCAAGACCTCGACGGGACCGGCTACACCTTC. Translation: CASSQDLDGTGYTF.

The V call is TRBV4-2, the J call TRBJ2-2; TRBD2 might be the D (6 bases). The CDR3 length is 13 residues. The ends were cut back, 8 bases at V and 2 bases at J, with 9 bases in the middle. CDR1 and CDR2 from the germline V gene are LGHNA and YNFKEQ. The CDR3 loop is CASGLTNTGELFF. The CDR3 DNA sequence: TGTGCCAGCGGACTAACAAACACCGGGGAGCTGTTTTTT.

This chain uses TRBV19 with TRBJ2-1; a possible D gene is TRBD1 (5 bases). Germline lookup yields CDR1 LNHDA and CDR2 SQIVND (reference sequence). Trimming stripped 3 bases from V and 9 bases from J, with 15 bases between. The CDR3 loop spans 14 amino acids. The chain's CDR3 is CASSIRRVNGEQFF. The CDR3, as DNA: TGTGCCAGTAGTATTCGCAGGGTCAACGGTGAGCAGTTCTTC.

The J gene is TRBJ2-7, the V gene TRBV27; TRBD1 matches at 8 bases. V was pared by 2 bases and J by 2 bases, with 8 bases of the junction left unmatched. The length of the CDR3 is 16 residues. Germline V gene lookup returns CDR1 MNHEY and CDR2 SMNVEV (reference sequence). The CDR3 reads CASSLPSPTGAYEQYF. Here the CDR3 DNA reads TGTGCCAGCAGTTTACCCTCTCCGACAGGGGCCTACGAGCAGTACTTC.